Shown below are 21 T cell receptor beta chains from a single sample sequenced in a study of T cells in Graves' hyperthyroidism and ophthalmopathy. What was amplified from RNA transcripts were TCR beta CDR3 regions. First-round RT-PCR with HTBI primers amplified the TCR CDR3 region. MiXCR, applied by TCRdb to the multiplex PCR reads, yields one record per CDR3 protein. The sample shows over 650,000 distinct CDR3 sequences, 15% to 20% of them seen only once. Sequencing used blood. Receptors originate from a man younger than 35 with Graves' hyperthyroidism.

The sample holds many counts of this clonotype. The chain carries TRBV12-3 or TRBV12-4 and TRBJ2-5; 8 bases are a match to TRBD1. V lost 5 bases and J lost 0; bases outside the gene matches: 5. This CDR3 is 15 amino acids long. CDR3 in amino acids: CASSPWTGNQETQYF. The CDR3 DNA is TGTGCCAGCAGTCCTTGGACAGGGAACCAAGAGACCCAGTACTTC.

There are many counts of this clonotype. V and J are TRBV28 and TRBJ2-2; 11 nucleotides match TRBD1. The V gene's germline CDR1 is MDHEN and CDR2 SYDVKM. The V segment lost 4 bases and the J segment 7 bases; nucleotides outside the gene matches: 5. The CDR3 sequence is 15 residues long. This CDR3 is CASSSTGTGGGELFF. As DNA, the CDR3 is TGTGCCAGCAGTTCAACCGGGACAGGGGGCGGGGAGCTGTTTTTT.

This clonotype was picked up many times. This chain links TRBV10-3 with TRBJ2-7; the D gene is possibly TRBD2 (5 bases). The CDR3 length is 14 residues. Trimming took off 3 bases at V and 2 bases at J, with 11 bases between the two ends. Germline loops: CDR1 ENHRY, CDR2 SYGVKD. The DNA of the CDR3 is TGTGCCATCAGTGAAGAGGGATCAGCCTACGAGCAGTACTTC. Amino acid sequence: CAISEEGSAYEQYF.

CDR3 loop: CASFRKREPFYEQYF. Here the CDR3 DNA reads TGTGCCAGCTTCCGAAAGAGGGAGCCTTTCTACGAGCAGTACTTC. This rearrangement joins TRBV27 to TRBJ2-7, with D possibly being TRBD2 (5 bases). There are 15 residues in the CDR3. Looked up from germline, CDR1 is MNHEY and CDR2 is SMNVEV (reference sequence). V was cut by 8 bases and J by 3 bases, with 20 bases left in between.

This clonotype was observed many times. The chain couples TRBV7-3 to TRBJ2-2, with 9 bases lining up with TRBD1. Germline trimming cut 6 bases from V and 0 bases from J; bases unmatched to any gene: 5. Germline V gives CDR1 SGHTA, CDR2 FQGTGA. The CDR3 totals 16 residues. The CDR3 DNA reads TGTGCCAGCAGGCTTACAGGGGGCGCGAACACCGGGGAGCTGTTTTTT. Its translation is CASRLTGGANTGELFF.

The table lists this clonotype with many counts. The chain joins TRBV29-1 to TRBJ2-7, with TRBD2 as a possible D gene (6 bases). The ends were cut back, 5 bases at V and 3 bases at J, with 14 bases in the middle. The CDR3 has 13 residues. Per germline, CDR1 SQVTM and CDR2 ANQGSEA. CDR3 DNA sequence: TGCAGCGTTCTGCGGGGTGTAGGCTACGAGCAGTACTTC. Translating gives CSVLRGVGYEQYF.

In its sample, this clonotype was seen a few times. The chain carries TRBV20-1 and TRBJ1-1; D might be TRBD1 (6 bases). The CDR3 is 15 residues long. Trimming removed 3 bases at V and 6 bases at J, with 20 bases between. Per germline, CDR1 DFQATT and CDR2 SNEGSKA (reference sequence). CDR3 amino acids: CSASPGGGRAAEAFF. CDR3 bases: TGCAGTGCTAGCCCCGGGGGGGGGCGCGCGGCTGAAGCTTTCTTT.

This clonotype was picked up a small number of times. This sequence joins TRBV19 and TRBJ1-5; a possible D gene is TRBD1 (5 bases). This CDR3 is 12 amino acids long. V lost 7 bases and J 4 bases, leaving 8 bases between the germline ends. The germline V gene has CDR1 LNHDA and CDR2 SQIVND (reference sequence). CDR3 in amino acids: CASMKGNQPQHF. The CDR3, as DNA: TGTGCCAGTATGAAGGGGAATCAGCCCCAGCATTTT.

The chain employs TRBV28 and TRBJ1-2; D unresolved. The CDR3 sequence is 13 residues long. In germline, CDR1 is MDHEN, CDR2 SYDVKM. V lost 4 bases, J lost 4 bases, and 10 bases lay in between. The CDR3 nucleotides are TGTGCCAGCAGTTATGGGGAAGGCTATGGCTACACCTTC. As protein: CASSYGEGYGYTF.

This clonotype was seen repeatedly, ten times or more. This chain links TRBV6-6 with TRBJ2-1; 8 nucleotides line up with TRBD2. Germline V lookup: CDR1 MNHNY, CDR2 SVGAGI (reference sequence). J lost 8 bases, V lost 0 bases, and 3 bases had no gene match. The length of the CDR3 is 14 residues. DNA for the CDR3: TGTGCCAGCAGTTACTCGGGTAGCGGGGATGAGCAGTTCTTC. Translating gives CASSYSGSGDEQFF.

This clonotype was counted many times. V is TRBV24-1 and J is TRBJ2-2, with 11 bases matching TRBD1. Germline assignment: CDR1 KGHDR and CDR2 SFDVKD. This CDR3 is 16 amino acids long. The J segment lost 4 bases and the V segment lost 3 bases, leaving 3 bases of the junction unmatched. The CDR3 DNA is TGTGCCACCAGTGATGCGGGACAGGGGGTCACCGGGGAGCTGTTTTTT. This encodes CATSDAGQGVTGELFF.

The V gene is TRBV10-3, the J gene TRBJ2-1, with TRBD2 identical over 14 bases. V gave up 8 bases and J gave up 0 bases; unmatched junction bases: 6. The germline V gene has CDR1 ENHRY and CDR2 SYGVKD. There are 17 residues in the CDR3. CDR3 sequence (DNA): TGTGCCATCCGGGGACTAGCGGGAGAAAGCTCCTACAATGAGCAGTTCTTC. Translated, it gives CAIRGLAGESSYNEQFF.

This clonotype was observed a single time. One end of the junction does not line up with germline, which may come from a read error. The CDR3 reads CASSVPRTSGRPNTRELFF. The CDR3 nucleotides read TGTGCCAGCAGTGTACCCCGGACTAGCGGGAGACCGAACACCAGGGAGCTGTTTTTT. This sequence joins TRBV27 and TRBJ2-2; the match to TRBD2 covers 13 bases. The V gene's germline CDR1 is MNHEY and CDR2 SMNVEV (reference sequence). This CDR3 is built from 19 residues.

This clonotype was seen a handful of times. The chain uses TRBV27 and TRBJ2-2; TRBD1 matches at 9 bases. Trimming took 5 bases from V and 7 from J; bases not matched to a gene: 5. The germline V gene encodes CDR1 MNHEY and CDR2 SMNVEV (reference sequence). The CDR3 has 14 amino acids. CDR3 in amino acids: CASSAQGADGELFF. Here the CDR3 DNA reads TGTGCCAGCAGTGCACAGGGGGCGGACGGGGAGCTGTTTTTT.

The sample holds a few counts of this clonotype. The CDR3 reads CASSHTGTSGRYEETQYF. For the CDR3, the DNA is TGTGCCAGCAGTCATACCGGGACTAGCGGGAGGTATGAAGAGACCCAGTACTTC. The chain carries TRBV7-9 and TRBJ2-5, with 15 nucleotides matching TRBD2. In germline, CDR1 is SEHNR, CDR2 FQNEAQ (reference sequence). After removal of 6 bases from V and 3 bases from J, the junction contained 11 bases not matched to a gene. The CDR3 is 18 residues long.

This clonotype was counted many times. V and J are TRBV3-1 and TRBJ1-4; D remains ambiguous. CDR3 length: 14 amino acids. V lost 1 base, J lost 7 bases, and 10 bases lay in between. Germline CDR1 LGHDT, CDR2 YNNKEL (reference sequence). CDR3 DNA: TGTGCCAGCAGCCAAGCTGGCCTTGGTGAAAAACTGTTTTTT. This encodes CASSQAGLGEKLFF.

The chain is built from TRBV6-1 and TRBJ1-5; 8 nucleotides agree with TRBD1. With V trimmed by 6 bases and J by 6 bases, 10 bases remained unmatched. There are 15 residues in the CDR3. Germline V gives CDR1 MNHNS, CDR2 SASEGT. CDR3 loop: CASRIQGDGGQPQHF. For the CDR3, the DNA is TGTGCCAGCAGAATACAGGGGGACGGTGGTCAGCCCCAGCATTTT.

This clonotype has ten or more counts. This chain connects TRBV12-5 to TRBJ1-1; maybe TRBD1 (6 bases). Germline CDR1 is LGHNT and CDR2 is FRNRAP. Trimming removed 5 bases at V and 3 bases at J, with 13 bases between. The CDR3 runs 14 residues. CDR3 protein: CASGRHREDTEAFF. CDR3 nucleotides: TGTGCTAGTGGTAGACACAGGGAGGACACTGAAGCTTTCTTT.

This clonotype was seen many times. V gene TRBV2 combines with J gene TRBJ1-1, with D uncertain. CDR3 length: 14 amino acids. Germline V gives CDR1 SNHLY, CDR2 FYNNEI. Trimming shortened V by 4 bases and J by 4 bases, and 13 bases separated the two germline ends. The CDR3 sequence is CASSAAYAGTEAFF. CDR3 sequence (DNA): TGTGCCAGCAGTGCGGCGTACGCGGGCACTGAAGCTTTCTTT. The complete variable domain, with remaining parts taken from reference TRBV2 and TRBJ1-1, reads EPEVTQTPSHQVTQMGQEVILRCVPISNHLYFYWYRQILGQKVEFLVSFYNNEISEKSEIFDDQFSVERPDGSNFTLKIRSTKLEDSAMYFCASSAAYAGTEAFFGQGTRLTVV.

This clonotype was counted many times. CDR3 nucleotides: TGTGCCAGCAGCTTACTCGGACAGGGGTACCTAAACTGGACCTACGAGCAGTACTTC. This gives the protein CASSLLGQGYLNWTYEQYF. This chain joins TRBV7-9 and TRBJ2-7; TRBD1 aligns across 9 bases. Germline CDR1 and CDR2: SEHNR and FQNEAQ (reference sequence). The V segment lost 2 bases and the J segment 2 bases; nucleotides outside the gene matches: 16. This CDR3 is 19 amino acids long.

Notes on this clonotype: At one end the junction does not follow the germline gene, possibly because of a read error. V and J are TRBV6-6 and TRBJ2-7, with TRBD2 matching over 10 bases. CDR1 is MNHNY and CDR2 is SVGAGI in the germline V gene (reference sequence). The CDR3 covers 16 residues. The CDR3 coding sequence is TGTGCCAGCAGTTACTCCGGGACTAGCGCCTCCTACGAGCATTACTTC. Translation gives CASSYSGTSASYEHYF.